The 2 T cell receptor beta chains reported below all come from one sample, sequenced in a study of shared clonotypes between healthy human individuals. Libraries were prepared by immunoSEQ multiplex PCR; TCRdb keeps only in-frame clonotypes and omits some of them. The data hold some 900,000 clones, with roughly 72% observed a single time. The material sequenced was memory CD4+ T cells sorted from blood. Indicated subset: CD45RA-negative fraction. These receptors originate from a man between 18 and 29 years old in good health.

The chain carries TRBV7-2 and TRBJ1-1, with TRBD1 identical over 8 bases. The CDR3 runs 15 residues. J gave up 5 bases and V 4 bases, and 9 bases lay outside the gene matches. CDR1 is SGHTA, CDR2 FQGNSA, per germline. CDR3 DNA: TGTGCCAGCAGCTACTTACAGGGGGGAGGTACTGAAGCTTTCTTT. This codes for CASSYLQGGGTEAFF.

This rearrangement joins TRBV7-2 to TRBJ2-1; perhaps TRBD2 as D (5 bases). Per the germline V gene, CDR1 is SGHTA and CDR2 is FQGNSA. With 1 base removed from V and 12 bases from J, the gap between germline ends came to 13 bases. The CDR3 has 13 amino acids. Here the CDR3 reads CASSLDNGGLQFF. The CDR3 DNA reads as TGTGCCAGCAGCTTAGACAACGGAGGTTTGCAGTTCTTC.